This T cell receptor (beta chain) was sequenced in a study of blood T cell repertoires in COVID-19. The assay was immunoSEQ multiplex PCR, and TCRdb's table has in-frame clones only and misses some. The table lists 250,000 to 350,000 clones, more than 75% of them singletons. In germline, CDR1 is LNHDA, CDR2 SQIVND (reference sequence). V was shortened by 6 bases and J by 0 bases, with 21 bases between the two germline ends. The CDR3 has 18 amino acids. Participants were aged 18 to 89 years from approximately 25 US areas. The chain recombines TRBV19 with TRBJ1-3; D is unresolved. Sequenced material: PBMCs or T cells enriched from blood (not recorded which). This clonotype originated in a man aged 55 to 69 who had recovered from COVID-19. CDR3 region: CASRPGSANDNSGNTIYF. DNA for the CDR3: TGTGCCAGTAGGCCGGGATCAGCTAATGACAACTCTGGAAACACCATATATTTT.